The 16 T cell receptor beta chains given below trace back to one sample, sequenced in a study of shared clonotypes between healthy human individuals. Clones were read by immunoSEQ multiplex PCR, and TCRdb kept only the in-frame ones, dropping some. The table has hundreds of thousands of clones, approximately 74% seen once; the top ten hold around 1.6%. Sequenced sample: memory CD4+ T cells sorted from blood. Stated subset: CD45RA-negative fraction. All receptors come from a woman aged 25 to 39 in good health.

The V gene is TRBV6-5, the J gene TRBJ1-2; 7 nucleotides match TRBD1. Per germline, CDR1 MNHEY and CDR2 SVGAGI. Trimming took 2 bases from V and 5 from J; bases not matched to a gene: 8. The CDR3 spans 15 residues. CDR3 region: CASSYGNRGWYGYTF. In nucleotides, the CDR3 is TGTGCCAGCAGTTACGGTAACAGGGGCTGGTATGGCTACACCTTC.

V and J are TRBV29-1 and TRBJ2-7, with 8 bases aligning to TRBD2. This CDR3 region has 12 residues. Germline V gives CDR1 SQVTM, CDR2 ANQGSEA. V shed 4 bases, J shed 5 bases, and the junction held 4 bases outside the gene matches. The CDR3 DNA sequence: TGCAGCGTTGGGGGACTAGTTGACGAGCAGTACTTC. Its protein product is CSVGGLVDEQYF.

The V call is TRBV19, the J call TRBJ2-5, with a weak D call TRBD2 (6 bases). The CDR3 is made up of 13 amino acids. CDR1 LNHDA and CDR2 SQIVND come from the germline V gene (reference sequence). Trimming took off 7 bases at V and 4 bases at J, with 13 bases between the two ends. The CDR3, as DNA: TGTGCCAGTACCCCGGGAGACAGAGAGACCCAGTACTTC. The encoded protein is CASTPGDRETQYF.

The chain couples TRBV4-1 to TRBJ1-2; no reliable D call. The CDR3 runs to 15 residues. The ends were cut back, 0 bases at V and 5 bases at J, with 13 bases in the middle. CDR1 and CDR2 from the germline V gene are MGHRA and YSYEKL. The CDR3 protein is CASSQEGRGSYGYTF. DNA for the CDR3: TGCGCCAGCAGCCAAGAAGGTCGGGGATCGTATGGCTACACCTTC.

This rearrangement joins TRBV15 to TRBJ2-7; the D gene is possibly TRBD1 (5 bases). V was cut by 2 bases and J by 0 bases, with 8 bases left in between. This CDR3 is 14 amino acids long. Germline assignment: CDR1 LNHNV and CDR2 YYDKDF (reference sequence). CDR3 bases: TGTGCCACCAGCAGACATAGGGGCTCCTACGAGCAGTACTTC. Amino acid sequence: CATSRHRGSYEQYF.

The J gene is TRBJ1-1, the V gene TRBV30; no reliable D call. This CDR3 has 14 residues. V dropped 2 bases and J dropped 0 bases, with 10 bases sitting between them. Germline V gene sequence: CDR1 GTSNPN, CDR2 SVGIG (reference sequence). The CDR3 protein is CAWSLTPMNTEAFF. DNA of the CDR3: TGTGCCTGGAGTTTGACTCCCATGAACACTGAAGCTTTCTTT.

The V and J genes are TRBV13 and TRBJ2-7, with D maybe TRBD2 (5 bases). The germline gives CDR1 PRHDT, CDR2 FYEKMQ (reference sequence). CDR3 size: 16 residues. Trimming left V 5 bases short and J 4 bases short, with 21 bases between. Written as DNA, the CDR3 is TGTGCCAGCAGCGAGCCCTCGAGGACTCGTGGTTACGAGCAGTACTTC. It specifies CASSEPSRTRGYEQYF.

This clone is classed as medium-sized (0.01 to 0.1%). The same CDR3 is also encoded by other DNA sequences in this sample. V is TRBV18 and J is TRBJ2-7; 9 bases are shared with TRBD2. J was trimmed by 4 bases and V by 3 bases; bases with no gene match: 1. Germline-derived CDR1 and CDR2 are KGHSH and LQKENI. The CDR3 has 13 residues. The CDR3, as DNA: TGTGCCAGCTCACCTAGCGGGAGTTACGAGCAGTACTTC. This encodes CASSPSGSYEQYF.

The genes are TRBV5-1 and TRBJ2-1; D might be TRBD1 or TRBD2, each matching 6 bases. V gave up 0 bases and J gave up 6 bases, with 10 bases separating them. Germline CDR1 reads SGHRS; CDR2 reads YFSETQ. There are 14 residues in the CDR3. The CDR3 nucleotides read TGCGCCAGCAGCTTGGCTCCGGGGGCCAATGAGCAGTTCTTC. It specifies CASSLAPGANEQFF.

This clone turned up a few times. This sequence joins TRBV29-1 and TRBJ2-7; 7 positions agree with TRBD2. The CDR3 spans 14 residues. Looked up from germline, CDR1 is SQVTM and CDR2 is ANQGSEA. V lost 3 bases, J lost 7 bases, and 12 bases stayed unmatched. CDR3 residues: CSVEGHRGEGEQYF. CDR3 bases: TGCAGCGTTGAGGGCCACCGGGGGGAGGGGGAGCAGTACTTC.

This clone has a handful of counts. Other nucleotide sequences from this sample produce the same CDR3. The chain recombines TRBV19 with TRBJ2-3; D is undetermined. Trimming removed 5 bases at V and 0 bases at J, with 3 bases between. The CDR3 runs 12 residues. Looked up from germline, CDR1 is LNHDA and CDR2 is SQIVND (reference sequence). CDR3 in amino acids: CASSPSTDTQYF. The CDR3 DNA sequence: TGTGCCAGTAGTCCTAGCACAGATACGCAGTATTTT.

The chain carries TRBV6-1 and TRBJ1-2, with a possible D match to TRBD1 (6 bases). Germline loops: CDR1 MNHNS, CDR2 SASEGT. The CDR3 spans 13 residues. Trimming stripped 3 bases from V and 7 bases from J, with 12 bases between. DNA of the CDR3: TGTGCCAGCAGTGAGCAACAGGGAGTTGGCTACACCTTC. This gives the protein CASSEQQGVGYTF.

The chain uses TRBV10-2 and TRBJ2-2; D tentatively reads TRBD1 or TRBD2 (7 bases each). The germline V gene encodes CDR1 WSHSY and CDR2 SAAADI. Trimming cost V 7 bases and J 5 bases, with 14 bases left between them. The CDR3 covers 14 residues. CDR3 residues: CASTRQGGTGELFF. As DNA, the CDR3 is TGCGCCAGCACTAGACAGGGAGGGACCGGGGAGCTGTTTTTT.

This chain connects TRBV5-4 to TRBJ2-6, with a tentative D call TRBD1 (5 bases). V was clipped by 2 bases and J by 0 bases, with 15 bases between them. This CDR3 is built from 18 residues. Germline V gives CDR1 SGHNT, CDR2 YYREEE (reference sequence). In nucleotides, the CDR3 is TGTGCCAGCAGCTTAGGACACCCGTCAAGCTCTGGGGCCAACGTCCTGACTTTC. Its protein product is CASSLGHPSSSGANVLTF.

As concerns this clone: With only one base between it and a far larger clone, this is likely a read error. The J gene is TRBJ1-1, the V gene TRBV6-5; no definite D call. Germline V CDR1 and CDR2: MNHEY, SVGAGI. V lost 6 bases and J 6 bases, leaving 11 bases between the germline ends. The CDR3 loop spans 12 amino acids. The CDR3 nucleotides read TGTGCCAGCAGGAGGATCGGCGCTGAAGCTTTCTTT. Amino acids: CASRRIGAEAFF.

Ten or more counts support this clone. This rearrangement joins TRBV19 to TRBJ1-4; 8 bases are shared with TRBD1. Trimming took 6 bases from V and 6 from J; bases not matched to a gene: 9. The CDR3 is 15 residues long. Germline CDR1 LNHDA, CDR2 SQIVND (reference sequence). The CDR3 DNA reads TGTGCCAGTAGCAACCCAAAGACAGGGGATGAAAAACTGTTTTTT. Its protein is CASSNPKTGDEKLFF. Looking up the rest from reference TRBV19 and TRBJ1-4 gives the full variable domain: DGGITQSPKYLFRKEGQNVTLSCEQNLNHDAMYWYRQDPGQGLRLIYYSQIVNDFQKGDIAEGYSVSREKKESFPLTVTSAQKNPTAFYLCASSNPKTGDEKLFFGSGTQLSVL.